Sequencing of this TCR beta chain was carried out in a study of Ad26.COV2.S vaccination and SARS-CoV-2 variants. V gave up 1 base and J gave up 4 bases, with 10 bases separating them. The CDR3 is 13 residues long. Germline V gene data show CDR1 as SQVTM and CDR2 as ANQGSEA. Treatment denoted: roughly 20 received Ad26.COV2.S at low or high dose, single or two shots; about five received placebo; per-sample allocation not given. All samples were drawn on day 63, counting from the first vaccine or placebo injection. The table came from immunoSEQ multiplex PCR; TCRdb's copy has only in-frame clones and leaves some out. The sample gives 350,000 to 550,000 clones, 80% to 90% of which show up once; approximately 2.5% is in the top ten.

This clonotype was obtained from a person between 18 and 65 years old who received the Ad26.COV2.S COVID-19 vaccine or a placebo. Here the sequenced sample was peripheral blood, taken in a trial of Ad26.COV2.S vaccine versus placebo. J is TRBJ1-1 and V is TRBV29-1, with TRBD1 as a possible D gene (5 bases). In nucleotides, the CDR3 is TGCAGCGTTGAAGGGCAGGGCGGCACTGAAGCTTTCTTT. Encoded protein: CSVEGQGGTEAFF.